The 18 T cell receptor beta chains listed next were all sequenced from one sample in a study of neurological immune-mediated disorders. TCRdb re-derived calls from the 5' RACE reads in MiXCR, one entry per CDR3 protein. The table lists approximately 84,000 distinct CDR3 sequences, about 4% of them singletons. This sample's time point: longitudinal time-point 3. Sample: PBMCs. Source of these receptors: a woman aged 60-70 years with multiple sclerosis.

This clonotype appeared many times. Written as DNA, the CDR3 is TGCGCCAGCAGCTTGGCCTCCCCCATGCAAGAGACCCAGTACTTC. Translated, it gives CASSLASPMQETQYF. The chain combines TRBV5-1 with TRBJ2-5; D not resolved. Between the trimmed V and J ends, which lost 0 bases and 2 bases, there was a span of 11 bases. Germline CDR1 and CDR2: SGHRS and YFSETQ. The CDR3 length is 15 residues.

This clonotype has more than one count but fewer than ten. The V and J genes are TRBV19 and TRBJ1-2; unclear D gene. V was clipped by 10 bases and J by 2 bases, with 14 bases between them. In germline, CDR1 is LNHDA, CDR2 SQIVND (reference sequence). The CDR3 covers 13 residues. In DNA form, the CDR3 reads TGTGCCACCCTCTCGTCGGGGAACTATGGCTACACCTTC. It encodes CATLSSGNYGYTF.

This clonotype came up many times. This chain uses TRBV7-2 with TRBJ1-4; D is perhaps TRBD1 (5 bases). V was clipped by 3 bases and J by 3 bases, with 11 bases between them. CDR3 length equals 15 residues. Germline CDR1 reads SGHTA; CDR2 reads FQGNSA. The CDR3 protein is CASSFSQGANEKLFF. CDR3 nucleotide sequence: TGTGCCAGCAGCTTCTCGCAGGGTGCTAATGAAAAACTGTTTTTT.

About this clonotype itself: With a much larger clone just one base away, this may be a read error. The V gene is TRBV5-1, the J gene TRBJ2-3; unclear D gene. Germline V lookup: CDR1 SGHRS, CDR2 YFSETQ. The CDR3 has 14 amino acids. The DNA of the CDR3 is TGCGCCAGCAGCTTGGACACCCAGATGGATACGCAGTGTTTT. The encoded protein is CASSLDTQMDTQCF.

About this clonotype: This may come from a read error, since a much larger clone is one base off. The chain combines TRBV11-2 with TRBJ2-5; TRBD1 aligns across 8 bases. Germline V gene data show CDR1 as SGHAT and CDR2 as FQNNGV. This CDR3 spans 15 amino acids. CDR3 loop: CTSSSPQTGVETQYF. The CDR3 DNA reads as TGTACCAGCAGCTCCCCACAGACAGGGGTTGAGACCCAGTACTTC.

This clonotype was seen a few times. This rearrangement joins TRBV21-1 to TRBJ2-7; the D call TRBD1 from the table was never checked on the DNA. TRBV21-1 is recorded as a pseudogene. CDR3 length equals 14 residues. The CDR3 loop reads CASSKETGVYEQYF. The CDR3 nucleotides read TGTGCCAGCAGCAAAGAAACAGGGGTATACGAGCAGTACTTC.

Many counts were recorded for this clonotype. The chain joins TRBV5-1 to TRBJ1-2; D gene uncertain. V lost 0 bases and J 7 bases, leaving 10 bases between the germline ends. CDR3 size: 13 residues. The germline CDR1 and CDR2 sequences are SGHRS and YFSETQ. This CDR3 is CASSLAGGSGYTF. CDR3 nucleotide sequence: TGCGCCAGCAGCTTGGCGGGAGGGTCTGGCTACACCTTC.

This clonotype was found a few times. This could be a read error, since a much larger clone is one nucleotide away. CDR3 sequence: CSARGLAGSEETKYF. The CDR3 bases are TGCAGTGCTAGAGGATTAGCGGGGAGTGAGGAGACCAAGTACTTC. The chain couples TRBV20-1 to TRBJ2-5; 8 nucleotides agree with TRBD2. The germline gives CDR1 DFQATT, CDR2 SNEGSKA (reference sequence). The CDR3 is 15 residues long.

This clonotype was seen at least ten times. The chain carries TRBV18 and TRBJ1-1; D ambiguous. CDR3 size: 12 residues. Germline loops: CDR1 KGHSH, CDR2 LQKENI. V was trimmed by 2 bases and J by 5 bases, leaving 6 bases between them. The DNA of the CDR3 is TGTGCCAGCTCACCATCGAATACTGAAGCTTTCTTT. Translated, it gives CASSPSNTEAFF.

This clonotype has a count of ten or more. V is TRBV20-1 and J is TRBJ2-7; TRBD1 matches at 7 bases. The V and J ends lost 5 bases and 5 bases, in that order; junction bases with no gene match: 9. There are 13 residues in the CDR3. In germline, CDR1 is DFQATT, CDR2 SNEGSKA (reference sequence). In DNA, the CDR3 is TGCAGTGCTTCCGGGACAGACAACCACGAGCAGTACTTC. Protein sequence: CSASGTDNHEQYF.

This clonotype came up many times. The CDR3 is CASSQWGTDTQYF. CDR3 nucleotides: TGTGCCAGCAGCCAATGGGGCACAGATACGCAGTATTTT. The chain joins TRBV14 to TRBJ2-3; D gene uncertain. The CDR3 runs 13 residues. Germline V gene lookup returns CDR1 SGHDN and CDR2 FVKESK. V lost 2 bases, J lost 1 base, and 4 bases lay in between.

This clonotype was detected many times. The CDR3 sequence is CASSSTAGGVEAFF. The CDR3 region has the DNA TGTGCCAGCAGCTCTACGGCAGGCGGGGTTGAAGCTTTCTTT. The V and J genes are TRBV7-9 and TRBJ1-1, with no clear D. V dropped 4 bases and J dropped 7 bases, with 16 bases sitting between them. The CDR3 is made up of 14 amino acids. Germline CDR1 reads SEHNR; CDR2 reads FQNEAQ (reference sequence).

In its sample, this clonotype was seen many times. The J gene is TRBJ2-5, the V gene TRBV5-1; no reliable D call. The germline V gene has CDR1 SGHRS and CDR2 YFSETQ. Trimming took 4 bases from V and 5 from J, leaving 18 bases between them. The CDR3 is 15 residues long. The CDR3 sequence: CASSGTAPASETQYF. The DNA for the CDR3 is TGCGCCAGCAGCGGTACCGCTCCGGCCTCGGAGACCCAGTACTTC.

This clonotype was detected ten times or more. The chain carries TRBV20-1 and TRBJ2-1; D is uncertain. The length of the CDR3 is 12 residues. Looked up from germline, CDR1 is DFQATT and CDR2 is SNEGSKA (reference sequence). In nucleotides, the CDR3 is TGCAGCACCCACGGCTGGTACAATGAGCAGTTCTTC. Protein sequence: CSTHGWYNEQFF.

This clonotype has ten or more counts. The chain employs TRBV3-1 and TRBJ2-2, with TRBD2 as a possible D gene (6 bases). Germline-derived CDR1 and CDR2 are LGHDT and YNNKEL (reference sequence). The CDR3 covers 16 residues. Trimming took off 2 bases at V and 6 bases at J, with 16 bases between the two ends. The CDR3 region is CASSQTSRILSGELFF. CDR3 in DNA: TGTGCCAGCAGCCAAACTAGCAGGATTCTTTCCGGGGAGCTGTTTTTT.

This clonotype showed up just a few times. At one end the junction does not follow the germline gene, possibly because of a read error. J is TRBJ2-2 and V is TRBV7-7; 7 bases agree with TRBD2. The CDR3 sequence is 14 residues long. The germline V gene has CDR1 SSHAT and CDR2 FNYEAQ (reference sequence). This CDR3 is CASSRGLVTGELFF. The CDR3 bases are TGTGCTAGCAGCCGCGGACTAGTCACCGGGGAGCTGTTTTTT.

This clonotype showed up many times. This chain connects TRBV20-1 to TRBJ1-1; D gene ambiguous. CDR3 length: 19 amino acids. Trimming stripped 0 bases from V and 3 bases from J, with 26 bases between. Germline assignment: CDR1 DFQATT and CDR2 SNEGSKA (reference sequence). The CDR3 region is CSARDKSIYVRGTDTEAFF. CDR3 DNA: TGCAGTGCTAGAGACAAATCCATCTACGTGCGGGGAACGGACACTGAAGCTTTCTTT.

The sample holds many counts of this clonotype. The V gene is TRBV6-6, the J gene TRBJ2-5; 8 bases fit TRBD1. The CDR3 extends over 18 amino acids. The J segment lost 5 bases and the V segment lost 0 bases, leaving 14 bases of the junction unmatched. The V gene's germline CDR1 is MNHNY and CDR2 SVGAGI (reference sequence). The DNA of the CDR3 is TGTGCCAGCAGTTACTCATTGATCATCAGGGGGCGCGAGGAGACCCAGTACTTC. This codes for CASSYSLIIRGREETQYF.